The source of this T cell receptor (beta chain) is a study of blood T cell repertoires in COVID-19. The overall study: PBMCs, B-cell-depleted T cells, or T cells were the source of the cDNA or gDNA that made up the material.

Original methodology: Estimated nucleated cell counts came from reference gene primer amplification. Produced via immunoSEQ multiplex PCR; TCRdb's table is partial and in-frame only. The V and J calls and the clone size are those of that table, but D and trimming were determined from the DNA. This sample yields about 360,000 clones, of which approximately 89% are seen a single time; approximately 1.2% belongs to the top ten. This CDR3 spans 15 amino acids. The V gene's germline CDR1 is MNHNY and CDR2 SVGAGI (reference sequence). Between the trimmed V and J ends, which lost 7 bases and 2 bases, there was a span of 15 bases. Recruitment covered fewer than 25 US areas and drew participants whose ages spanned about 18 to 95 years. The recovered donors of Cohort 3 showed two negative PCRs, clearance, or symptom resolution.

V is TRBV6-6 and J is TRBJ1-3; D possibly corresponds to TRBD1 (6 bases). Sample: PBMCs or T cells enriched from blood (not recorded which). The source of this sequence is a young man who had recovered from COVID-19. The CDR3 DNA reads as TGTGCCAGCAACCTGGGGGGGCGGACTGGAAACACCATATATTTT. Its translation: CASNLGGRTGNTIYF.